Shown below are 9 T cell receptor beta chains from a single sample sequenced in a study of T-cell memory formation after mild COVID-19. TCRdb independently ran MiXCR on the 5' RACE reads; one entry per CDR3 protein. The sample has fewer than 600,000 distinct CDR3 sequences; about a fifth are singletons. Sequencing input: PBMCs or a T cell subset sorted from them (not recorded which). Receptors originate from an adult woman who had mild COVID-19 (a few samples of this study predate the infection). Cell type and time point are not known.

This chain links TRBV5-1 with TRBJ2-5; no clear D gene. The germline V gene encodes CDR1 SGHRS and CDR2 YFSETQ. V lost 1 base to trimming and J lost 1 base, with 8 bases between them. The CDR3 has 14 residues. CDR3: CASSLSYLQETQYF. The CDR3 nucleotides are TGCGCCAGCAGCTTGTCGTACCTCCAAGAGACCCAGTACTTC.

This clonotype was seen more than once but under ten times. J is TRBJ2-2 and V is TRBV19; 7 bases line up with TRBD1. Germline values: CDR1 LNHDA, CDR2 SQIVND (reference sequence). With 1 base clipped from V and 2 bases from J, the junction kept 4 bases outside the gene matches. The CDR3 spans 16 residues. The CDR3 protein is CASSIAAGGNTGELFF. CDR3 nucleotide sequence: TGTGCCAGTAGTATAGCGGCAGGGGGAAACACCGGGGAGCTGTTTTTT. The full variable domain, completed using reference TRBV19 and TRBJ2-2, is DGGITQSPKYLFRKEGQNVTLSCEQNLNHDAMYWYRQDPGQGLRLIYYSQIVNDFQKGDIAEGYSVSREKKESFPLTVTSAQKNPTAFYLCASSIAAGGNTGELFFGEGSRLTVL.

The chain recombines TRBV27 with TRBJ2-5, with a possible D match to TRBD1 (5 bases). Trimming shortened V by 2 bases and J by 1 base, and 8 bases separated the two germline ends. The CDR3 contains 14 residues. From germline, CDR1 is MNHEY and CDR2 SMNVEV (reference sequence). This chain's CDR3 is CASSLKGSQETQYF. The CDR3 DNA reads as TGTGCCAGCAGTTTAAAGGGGTCCCAAGAGACCCAGTACTTC.

This clonotype has just a few counts. The chain is built from TRBV7-8 and TRBJ2-1; no clear D. This CDR3 spans 16 amino acids. CDR1 is SGHVS and CDR2 is FQNEAQ in the germline V gene. Trimming left V 5 bases short and J 2 bases short, with 16 bases between. The CDR3 sequence: CASSPWMNDPYNEQFF. DNA of the CDR3: TGTGCCAGCAGCCCTTGGATGAACGACCCCTACAATGAGCAGTTCTTC.

V and J are TRBV29-1 and TRBJ2-1; D ambiguous. This CDR3 is 13 amino acids long. V was clipped by 4 bases and J by 6 bases, with 13 bases between them. Germline CDR1 SQVTM, CDR2 ANQGSEA. CDR3 protein: CSVALSLFNEQFF. The CDR3 bases are TGCAGCGTTGCCTTGTCGCTATTCAATGAGCAGTTCTTC.

This clonotype is a singleton in its sample. The chain joins TRBV7-6 to TRBJ2-5; 15 bases map to TRBD2. The trim removed 0 bases at V and 5 bases at J, leaving 19 bases unmatched. The CDR3 length is 22 residues. Germline lookup yields CDR1 SGHVS and CDR2 FNYEAQ. The CDR3 region has the DNA TGTGCCAGCAGCTTAGCTGGGGCCACCCGGACTAGCGGGAGGGCAGGGCACGAGACCCAGTACTTC. Protein product: CASSLAGATRTSGRAGHETQYF.

This chain joins TRBV15 and TRBJ1-1, with 7 bases fitting TRBD1. The V and J ends lost 0 bases and 1 base, in that order; junction bases with no gene match: 14. Germline CDR1 LNHNV, CDR2 YYDKDF (reference sequence). CDR3 length equals 19 residues. For the CDR3, the DNA is TGTGCCACCAGCAGAGATTTCCCCCTTCATAGGACAGGGAACACTGAAGCTTTCTTT. The encoded protein is CATSRDFPLHRTGNTEAFF.

V gene TRBV9 combines with J gene TRBJ2-3; the D gene is possibly TRBD2 (5 bases). Germline-derived CDR1 and CDR2 are SGDLS and YYNGEE. V lost 0 bases and J 0 bases, leaving 11 bases between the germline ends. CDR3 length equals 16 residues. For the CDR3, the DNA is TGTGCCAGCAGCGTAGCAAGCGGTGCTAGCACAGATACGCAGTATTTT. Amino acids: CASSVASGASTDTQYF. Together with reference TRBV9 and TRBJ2-3, the CDR3 gives the full variable domain: DSGVTQTPKHLITATGQRVTLRCSPRSGDLSVYWYQQSLDQGLQFLIQYYNGEERAKGNILERFSAQQFPDLHSELNLSSLELGDSALYFCASSVASGASTDTQYFGPGTRLTVL.

This clonotype has only a few counts. The gene calls are TRBV19 and TRBJ2-1; D might be TRBD2 (6 bases). Germline CDR1 is LNHDA and CDR2 is SQIVND (reference sequence). V was trimmed by 7 bases and J by 0 bases, leaving 16 bases between them. The CDR3 covers 16 residues. CDR3 protein: CASTDPRGSSYNEQFF. CDR3 DNA: TGTGCCAGTACCGACCCCCGGGGGAGCTCCTACAATGAGCAGTTCTTC.